This TCR beta chain derives from a study of T cell changes during pregnancy in multiple sclerosis. Trimming took 2 bases from V and 7 from J; bases not matched to a gene: 8. CDR3 size: 14 residues. The germline V gene has CDR1 SGHNT and CDR2 YYREEE (reference sequence). Clones were sequenced by immunoSEQ multiplex PCR, and TCRdb holds only the in-frame ones, with some missing. Here the sample spans under 55,000 clones, approximately 93% being singletons. The sample here was CD4+ T cells from peripheral blood mononuclear cells, taken in the third trimester of pregnancy. The gene calls are TRBV5-4 and TRBJ1-1, with TRBD1 identical over 7 bases. The source of this sequence is a female donor with multiple sclerosis, enrolled in a pregnancy study. For the CDR3, the DNA is TGTGCCAGCAGCTTACGACAGGGAGCGGGTGAAGCTTTCTTT. It encodes CASSLRQGAGEAFF.